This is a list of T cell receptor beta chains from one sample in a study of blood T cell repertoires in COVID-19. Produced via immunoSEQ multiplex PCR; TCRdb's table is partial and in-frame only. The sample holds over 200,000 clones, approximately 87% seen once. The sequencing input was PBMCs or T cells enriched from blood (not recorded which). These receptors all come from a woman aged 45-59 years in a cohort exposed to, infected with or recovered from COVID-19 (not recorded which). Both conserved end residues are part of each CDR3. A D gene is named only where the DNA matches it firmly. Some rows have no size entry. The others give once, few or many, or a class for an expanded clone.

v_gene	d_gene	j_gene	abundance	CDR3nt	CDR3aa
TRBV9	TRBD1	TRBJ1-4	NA	TGTGCCAGCAGCGTCGAGACAGGGTTGGGAGAAAAACTGTTTTTT	CASSVETGLGEKLFF
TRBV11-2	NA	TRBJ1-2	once	TGTGCCAGCAGTCACACATTCAGGGGTCATGGTGGCTACACCTTC	CASSHTFRGHGGYTF
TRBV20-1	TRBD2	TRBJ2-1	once	TGCAGTGCTAGTAACCCACTTGGGCGGGGGACCTACAATGAGCAGTTCTTC	CSASNPLGRGTYNEQFF
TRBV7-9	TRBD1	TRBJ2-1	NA	TGTGCCAGCGGAACTGGCGGGACAGGCTCCTACAATGAGCAGTTCTTC	CASGTGGTGSYNEQFF
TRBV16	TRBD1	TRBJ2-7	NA	TGTGCCAGCAGCCAGTCGGGACAGATCTACGAGCAGTACTTC	CASSQSGQIYEQYF
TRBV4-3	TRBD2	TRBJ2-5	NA	TGCGCCAGCAGCCAGGGACTAGCGGGGGCCTTAGCGAGAAAAAAAGAGACCCAGTACTTC	CASSQGLAGALARKKETQYF
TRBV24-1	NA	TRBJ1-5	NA	TGTGCCACCAGCCAGGGGACCGAGGAGCCCCAGCATTTT	CATSQGTEEPQHF
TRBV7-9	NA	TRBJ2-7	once	TGTGCCAGCAGCTTCGGAGGGACAGATTACTACGAGCAGTACTTC	CASSFGGTDYYEQYF
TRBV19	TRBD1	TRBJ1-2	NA	TGTGCCAGTAGCCAGGGGGACTATGGCTACACCTTC	CASSQGDYGYTF
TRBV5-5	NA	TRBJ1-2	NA	TGTGCCAGCAGCCGGTCAGGGTCCTTGAACTATGGCTACACCTTC	CASSRSGSLNYGYTF
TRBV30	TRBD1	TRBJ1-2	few	TGTGCCTGGAGTCGGGACAGGCCGTATGGCTACACCTTC	CAWSRDRPYGYTF
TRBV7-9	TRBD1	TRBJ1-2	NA	TGTGCCAGCAGCTATACAGGGGTGGGCTATGGCTACACCTTC	CASSYTGVGYGYTF
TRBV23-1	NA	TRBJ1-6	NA	TGCGCCAGCAGTCAAGAAGGAGAGAGCTCCTATAATTCACCCCTCCACTTT	CASSQEGESSYNSPLHF
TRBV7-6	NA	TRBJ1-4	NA	TGTGCCAGCAGCTTAGAACAGGCAACTAATGAAAAACTGTTTTTT	CASSLEQATNEKLFF
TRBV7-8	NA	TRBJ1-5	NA	TGTGCCAGCAGCTTAGCGGCAGTACAATCCAATCAGCCCCAGCATTTT	CASSLAAVQSNQPQHF
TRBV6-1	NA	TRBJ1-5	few	TGTGCCAGCAGTGACAGGGAACAAGGCCCCCAGCATTTT	CASSDREQGPQHF
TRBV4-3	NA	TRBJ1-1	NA	TGCGCCAGCAGCCAAGGGGTTCAGGGTACCACTGAAGCTTTCTTT	CASSQGVQGTTEAFF
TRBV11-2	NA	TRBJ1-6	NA	TGTGCCAGCAGCTTAATCCGGAGCGATTCACCCCTCCACTTT	CASSLIRSDSPLHF
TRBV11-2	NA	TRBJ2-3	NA	TGTGCCAGCAGCTTAGATTGGGGGCCCACAGATACGCAGTATTTT	CASSLDWGPTDTQYF
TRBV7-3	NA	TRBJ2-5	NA	TGTGCCAGCAGCTTAAACAGGCAAGAGACCCAGTACTTC	CASSLNRQETQYF
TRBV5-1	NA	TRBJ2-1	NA	TGCGCCAGCAGTCTCGGAGGGGCGGGATACAATGAGCAGTTCTTC	CASSLGGAGYNEQFF
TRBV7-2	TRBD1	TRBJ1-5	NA	TGTGCCAGCAGCTTAGTGGTTACAGGGGATGGGCATCAGCCCCAGCATTTT	CASSLVVTGDGHQPQHF
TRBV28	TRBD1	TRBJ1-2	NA	TGTGCCAGCAGTTTCTCCCGCTGGGACAGGCCTCACTATGGCTACACCTTC	CASSFSRWDRPHYGYTF
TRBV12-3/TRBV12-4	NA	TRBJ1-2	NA	TGTGCCAGCAGTTTAGCGTCCAGCTATGGCTACACCTTC	CASSLASSYGYTF
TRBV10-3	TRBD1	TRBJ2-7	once	TGTGCCATCAGGGGGACAGACTCCTACGAGCAGTACTTC	CAIRGTDSYEQYF
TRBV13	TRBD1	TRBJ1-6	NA	TGTGCCAGCAGCCTCACAGGGGGGTATTCACCCCTCCACTTT	CASSLTGGYSPLHF
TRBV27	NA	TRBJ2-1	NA	TGTGCCAGCAGTACCCGCGGACTCCACCCCTACAATGAGCAGTTCTTC	CASSTRGLHPYNEQFF
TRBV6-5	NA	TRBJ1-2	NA	TGTGCCAGCAGTCCCTGGCCCACAGGGAAGGCTGGCTACACCTTC	CASSPWPTGKAGYTF
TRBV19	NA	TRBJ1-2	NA	TGTGCCAGTAGGGGACGGGGGGTGCATGGCTACACCTTC	CASRGRGVHGYTF
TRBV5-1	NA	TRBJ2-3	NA	TGCGCCAGCAGCTTGGGATGGGCTGGGGGCTCGGATACGCAGTATTTT	CASSLGWAGGSDTQYF
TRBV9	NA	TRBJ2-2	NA	TGTGCCAGCAGCACCCGACAGGCCCCCGAGGGGCTGTTTTTT	CASSTRQAPEGLFF
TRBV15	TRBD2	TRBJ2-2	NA	TGTGCCACCGGAGGGGCTAGCGGCTCTTACACCGGGGAGCTGTTTTTT	CATGGASGSYTGELFF
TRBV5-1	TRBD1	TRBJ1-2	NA	TGCGCCAGCACGGGAAGCCAGGGGGACTATGGCTACACCTTC	CASTGSQGDYGYTF
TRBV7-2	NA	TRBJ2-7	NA	TGTGCCAGCAGCTCCCCAATGACTAGGAGGGAGCAGTACTTC	CASSSPMTRREQYF
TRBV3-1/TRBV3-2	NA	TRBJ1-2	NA	TGTGCCAGCAGCCAAGGTCCCCTCGGGGGCTATGGCTACACCTTC	CASSQGPLGGYGYTF
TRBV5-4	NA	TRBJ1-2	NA	TGTGCCAGCAGCCGGAGCACGGATAACTATGGCTACACCTTC	CASSRSTDNYGYTF
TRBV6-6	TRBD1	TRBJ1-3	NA	TGTGCCAGCAGTCCCCTGGGACAGGGCAACTCTGGAAACACCATATATTTT	CASSPLGQGNSGNTIYF
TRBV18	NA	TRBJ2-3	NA	TGTGCCAGCACGCGGTCAACTAGCACAGATACGCAGTATTTT	CASTRSTSTDTQYF
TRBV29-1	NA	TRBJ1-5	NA	TGCAGCGTTGAAGGAGGTAGGAATCAGCCCCAGCATTTT	CSVEGGRNQPQHF
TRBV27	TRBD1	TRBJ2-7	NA	TGTGCCAGCAGTGGTGACAGGGGGCGGCCCTACGAGCAGTACTTC	CASSGDRGRPYEQYF
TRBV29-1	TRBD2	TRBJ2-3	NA	TGCAGCGTTGAAAGCGGGGGAGGCACAGATACGCAGTATTTT	CSVESGGGTDTQYF
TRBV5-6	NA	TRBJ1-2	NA	TGTGCCAGCAGCTTGGCCAGTGGCTACACCTTC	CASSLASGYTF
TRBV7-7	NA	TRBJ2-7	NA	TGTGCTAGCAGCCCGCGACTTAGCGGACCCTACGAGCAGTACTTC	CASSPRLSGPYEQYF
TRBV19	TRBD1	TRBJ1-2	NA	TGTGCCAGTAGTATAGGGACAGGGTTCTCTGGCTATGGCTACACCTTC	CASSIGTGFSGYGYTF
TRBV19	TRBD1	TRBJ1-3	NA	TGTGCCAGTAGTATATGGGACAGGGGGCGCCTAGCCGGAAACACCATATATTTT	CASSIWDRGRLAGNTIYF